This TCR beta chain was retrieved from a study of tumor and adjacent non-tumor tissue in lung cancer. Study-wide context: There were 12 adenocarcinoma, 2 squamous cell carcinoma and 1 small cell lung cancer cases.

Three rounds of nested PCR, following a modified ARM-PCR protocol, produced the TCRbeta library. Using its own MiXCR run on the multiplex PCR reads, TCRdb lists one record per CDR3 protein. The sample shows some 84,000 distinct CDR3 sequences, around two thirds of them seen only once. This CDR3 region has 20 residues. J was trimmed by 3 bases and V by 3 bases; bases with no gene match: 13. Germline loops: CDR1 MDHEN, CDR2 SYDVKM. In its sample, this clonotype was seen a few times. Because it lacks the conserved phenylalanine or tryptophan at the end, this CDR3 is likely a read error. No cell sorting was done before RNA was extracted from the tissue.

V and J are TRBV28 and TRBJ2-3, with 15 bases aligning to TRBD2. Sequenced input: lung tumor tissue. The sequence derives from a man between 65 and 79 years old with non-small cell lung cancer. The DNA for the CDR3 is TGTGCCAGCAGTTTCTTGGGACTAGCGGGAGGCGGTGGGAGAACAGATACGCAGTATCTT. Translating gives CASSFLGLAGGGGRTDTQYL.